This is a list of T cell receptor beta chains from one sample in a study of T-cell reconstitution after alpha-beta-depleted transplantation in children. TCRdb redid the calling of the PCR reads with MiXCR, one entry per CDR3 protein. The sample lists hundreds of thousands of distinct CDR3 sequences; under 30% were seen once. This specimen was PBMCs, mostly from graft donor cells, taken 360 days after TCRalphabeta/CD19-depleted stem cell transplant. These receptors originate from a female patient aged 2-9 years who had a stem cell transplant for congenital amegakaryocytic thrombocytopenia, so the T cells may come from the graft donor. CDR3s include the opening cysteine and the closing phenylalanine or tryptophan.

V	J	length	CDR3
TRBV12-3/TRBV12-4	TRBJ2-1	16	CASSLMGLAGGHEQFF
TRBV11-2	TRBJ2-3	14	CASRDLPGTDTQYF
TRBV7-6	TRBJ2-3	13	CASSLSPQDTQYF
TRBV4-1	TRBJ2-2	17	CASSQVLLEGWTGELFF
TRBV18	TRBJ1-1	17	CASSRDRGLELDTEAFF
TRBV28	TRBJ2-5	16	CASSIEPGQGDGTQYF
TRBV28	TRBJ2-2	13	CASSWTRGGELFF
TRBV18	TRBJ2-7	17	CASSQFELAGVTYEQYF
TRBV10-3	TRBJ2-2	13	CAIRGSPTGELFF
TRBV2	TRBJ2-5	13	CASSQSYGETQYF
TRBV7-8	TRBJ2-1	16	CASSLVAGGKWAEQFF
TRBV7-3	TRBJ2-1	14	CASRGTSGYNEQFF
TRBV5-1	TRBJ1-3	15	CASSLGAGSGNTIYF
TRBV4-1	TRBJ2-5	17	CASSPRFGREIGETQYF
TRBV12-3/TRBV12-4	TRBJ2-7	12	CASSARVYEQYF
TRBV7-3	TRBJ2-7	15	CASSRLAGGTYEQYF
TRBV2	TRBJ2-3	14	CASSEAWTADTQYF
TRBV28	TRBJ2-7	14	CASSQRQGYYEQYF
TRBV29-1	TRBJ1-1	11	CSSGVEGEAFF
TRBV6-2/TRBV6-3	TRBJ2-1	17	CASSPFTGTAFYNEQFF
TRBV20-1	TRBJ1-3	13	CSARGLSGNTIYF
TRBV5-1	TRBJ2-7	14	CASSFSGGNYEQYF
TRBV5-1	TRBJ2-2	15	CASSPTQAPSGELFF
TRBV4-1	TRBJ2-7	15	CASSQGLPGGYEQYF
TRBV28	TRBJ2-1	17	CASSLGASLYIGNEQFF
TRBV3-1	TRBJ2-1	14	CASSLAGGGNEQFF
TRBV20-1	TRBJ2-7	12	CSADRPSYEQYF
TRBV5-5	TRBJ2-5	14	CASSRPQSGETQYF
TRBV20-1	TRBJ2-1	17	CSARNMGSASPYNEQFF
TRBV7-2	TRBJ2-2	16	CASSLSSSGLGGELFF
TRBV7-9	TRBJ1-2	16	CASSLGSEGRPYGYTF
TRBV20-1	TRBJ1-2	14	CSARPSTGYSGYTF
TRBV7-8	TRBJ2-7	15	CASSSLRGLRYEQYF
TRBV28	TRBJ2-7	15	CASSSEGLLTYEQYF
TRBV20-1	TRBJ2-4	14	CSATWTGKASIQYF
TRBV15	TRBJ2-3	14	CATSRGLAADTQYF
TRBV28	TRBJ2-3	15	CASRPSGISADTQYF
TRBV5-6	TRBJ2-7	16	CASSRELSSGRAEQYF
TRBV12-3/TRBV12-4	TRBJ2-7	14	CASSLYPVSYEQYF